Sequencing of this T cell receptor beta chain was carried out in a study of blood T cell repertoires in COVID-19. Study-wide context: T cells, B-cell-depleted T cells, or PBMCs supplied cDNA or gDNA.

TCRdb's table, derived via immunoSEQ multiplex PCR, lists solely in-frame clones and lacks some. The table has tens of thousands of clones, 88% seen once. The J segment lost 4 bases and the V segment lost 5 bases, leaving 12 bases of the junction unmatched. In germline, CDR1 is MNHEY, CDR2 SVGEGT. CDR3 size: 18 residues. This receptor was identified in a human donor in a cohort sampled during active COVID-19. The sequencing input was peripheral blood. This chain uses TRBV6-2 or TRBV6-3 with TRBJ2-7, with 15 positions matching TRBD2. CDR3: CASSPIRTSGRVSYEQYF. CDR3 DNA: TGTGCCAGCAGTCCGATCAGGACTAGCGGGAGGGTCTCGTACGAGCAGTACTTC.